This TCR beta chain was captured in a study of CD8+ T cells in alopecia areata. Per the germline V gene, CDR1 is MGHRA and CDR2 is YSYEKL. The CDR3 is 14 residues long. The trim removed 4 bases at V and 8 bases at J, leaving 5 bases unmatched. Treatment here: oral pan-JAK inhibitor, 5-10 mg twice daily. cDNA reverse transcribed from extracted RNA served as the sequencing template. Sequenced by immunoSEQ multiplex PCR; TCRdb stores in-frame clones only, minus some. Among 35,000 to 45,000 clones, roughly 92% were seen once, and the ten largest hold under 20%. The sample consisted of CD8+ T cells sorted from blood, taken at week 24, from a patient treated with tofacitinib. The sequence was obtained from a human donor with alopecia areata. The chain links TRBV4-1 to TRBJ1-4; 9 bases line up with TRBD1. CDR3 DNA sequence: TGCGCCAGCAGCCGGACAGGGGAGAGCGAAAAACTGTTTTTT. Translated: CASSRTGESEKLFF.